The 12 T cell receptor beta chains below come from one sample, sequenced in a study of vaccination effects on CD4 cells after COVID-19. Generated by immunoSEQ multiplex PCR, the TCRdb table keeps only in-frame clones and is missing some. This table holds fewer than 35,000 clones, approximately 70% found once. It was after more than 8 days of culture that CD4+ T cells were isolated. These receptors are not linked to any known antigen. This material consisted of CD4+ T cells from PBMCs cultured without peptide, taken before COVID-19 vaccination. Source of these receptors: a human donor who received a COVID-19 vaccine.

This clone is medium-sized. CDR3 sequence reads: CASSSTRQYPSYEQYF. The CDR3 nucleotides read TGCGCCAGCAGCTCCACCAGGCAGTACCCTTCCTACGAGCAGTACTTC. This sequence joins TRBV5-1 and TRBJ2-7; D gene uncertain. Germline V gene sequence: CDR1 SGHRS, CDR2 YFSETQ. The CDR3 is 16 residues long. Deletions cut 3 bases from V and 1 base from J, with 17 bases between.

This chain links TRBV19 with TRBJ2-7; D possibly matches TRBD1 or TRBD2 (6 bases each). Trimming cost V 3 bases and J 0 bases, with 9 bases left between them. Germline CDR1 is LNHDA and CDR2 is SQIVND (reference sequence). This CDR3 comprises 14 residues. The DNA of the CDR3 is TGTGCCAGTAGTATTCCGGGGGCCTCCTACGAGCAGTACTTC. Its protein product is CASSIPGASYEQYF.

This chain uses TRBV18 with TRBJ2-3, with 13 bases identical to TRBD2. The CDR3 has 17 residues. V gave up 2 bases and J gave up 2 bases; unmatched junction bases: 4. Germline V gene data show CDR1 as KGHSH and CDR2 as LQKENI. CDR3 DNA sequence: TGTGCCAGCTCACCAAAACTAGCGGGGGGGACCACAGATACGCAGTATTTT. Its protein product is CASSPKLAGGTTDTQYF.

The rearrangement links TRBV7-8 to TRBJ1-3; 9 bases are shared with TRBD1. This CDR3 contains 15 residues. Per germline, CDR1 SGHVS and CDR2 FQNEAQ. The junction had 7 bases not matched to a gene; V was cut back by 6 bases and J by 4 bases. This CDR3 is CASSFTGGTGNTIYF. The CDR3 DNA reads TGTGCCAGCAGTTTTACAGGGGGCACAGGAAACACCATATATTTT.

This clone appeared a single time. This chain joins TRBV5-5 and TRBJ1-2, with D possibly being TRBD1 (6 bases). The CDR3 sequence is 13 residues long. V was pared by 5 bases and J by 3 bases, with 11 bases between. The germline CDR1 and CDR2 sequences are SGHKS and YYEKEE (reference sequence). The CDR3 DNA follows: TGTGCCAGCAGTTTACAGGGTGACTATGGCTACACCTTC. It codes for CASSLQGDYGYTF.

The genes are TRBV4-1 and TRBJ1-3, with TRBD1 as a possible D gene (5 bases). Trimming stripped 3 bases from V and 0 bases from J, with 18 bases between. The germline CDR1 and CDR2 sequences are MGHRA and YSYEKL. CDR3 size: 18 residues. DNA for the CDR3: TGCGCCAGCAGCCATCCCTCCCGGGACCTACACTCTGGAAACACCATATATTTT. As protein: CASSHPSRDLHSGNTIYF.

V is TRBV3-1 (or the pseudogene TRBV3-2) and J is TRBJ1-1, with 9 bases identical to TRBD1. The ends lost 4 bases at V and 7 bases at J; junction bases unmatched: 19. This CDR3 is 18 amino acids long. Germline CDR1 reads LGHDT; CDR2 reads YNNKEL (reference sequence). The CDR3 DNA follows: TGTGCCAGCAGCCCCCGGTTGGCACAGGGGGCTTTATTTGGTGAAGCTTTCTTT. Its translation: CASSPRLAQGALFGEAFF.

This chain uses TRBV19 with TRBJ2-3; D tentatively fits TRBD1 or TRBD2 (5 bases each). With 4 bases removed from V and 0 bases from J, the gap between germline ends came to 11 bases. The germline V gene encodes CDR1 LNHDA and CDR2 SQIVND (reference sequence). This CDR3 comprises 15 residues. The CDR3 sequence: CASSTRGTSTDTQYF. The CDR3 DNA sequence: TGTGCCAGTAGTACGAGGGGAACTAGCACAGATACGCAGTATTTT.

V and J are TRBV5-1 and TRBJ2-3; D unresolved. V was trimmed by 2 bases and J by 0 bases, leaving 4 bases between them. The germline V gene has CDR1 SGHRS and CDR2 YFSETQ. The CDR3 runs 13 residues. The CDR3 sequence is CASSLGSTDTQYF. CDR3 bases: TGCGCCAGCAGCTTAGGCAGCACAGATACGCAGTATTTT.

This clone showed up just a few times. This chain joins TRBV5-4 and TRBJ2-2; D ambiguous. Germline V CDR1 and CDR2: SGHNT, YYREEE (reference sequence). This CDR3 has 12 residues. The V gene lost 6 bases and the J gene lost 3 bases, with 6 bases spanning the gap. The CDR3 here is CASNWDTGELFF. The CDR3 region has the DNA TGTGCCAGCAATTGGGACACCGGGGAGCTGTTTTTT.

The J gene is TRBJ2-3, the V gene TRBV5-8, with 9 positions matching TRBD2. CDR1 is SGHTS, CDR2 YDEGEE, per germline. The length of the CDR3 is 18 residues. The V and J ends lost 3 bases and 2 bases, in that order; junction bases with no gene match: 13. The CDR3 coding sequence is TGTGCCAGCAGCTGGGGGTTAGCGGGGGCCTACTTCACAGATACGCAGTATTTT. As protein: CASSWGLAGAYFTDTQYF.

The V gene is TRBV6-5, the J gene TRBJ1-1; unclear D gene. Trimming stripped 2 bases from V and 4 bases from J, with 14 bases between. CDR3 size: 15 residues. Germline CDR1 MNHEY, CDR2 SVGAGI. For the CDR3, the DNA is TGTGCCAGCAGTTACACCCAGGCCGTTCCCACTGAAGCTTTCTTT. This translates into CASSYTQAVPTEAFF.